Listed here are 3 T cell receptor beta chains from one sample, sequenced in a study of CD8+CD57+ T cells in acquired aplastic anemia. The use of genomic DNA as template underpinned the TCR beta VDJ and CDR3 profiling. Using its own MiXCR run on the reads, TCRdb lists one record per CDR3 protein. This table has some 290,000 distinct CDR3 sequences, around 60% appearing once. Sequencing used sorted CD4+, CD8+, or CD8+CD57+ T cells (not recorded which) from PBMCs. The receptors were gathered from a human donor with severe aplastic anemia or a healthy control (not recorded which).

The gene calls are TRBV24-1 and TRBJ2-1; D might be TRBD1 (5 bases). This CDR3 comprises 12 residues. Germline V gene lookup returns CDR1 KGHDR and CDR2 SFDVKD. V was trimmed by 9 bases and J by 7 bases, leaving 12 bases between them. DNA for the CDR3: TGTGCCACCTCAGGGCCTTTTAATGAGCAGTTCTTC. Protein sequence: CATSGPFNEQFF.

This clonotype came up a few times. The chain employs TRBV24-1 and TRBJ2-1, with 7 positions matching TRBD2. The CDR3 covers 15 residues. The J segment lost 3 bases and the V segment lost 5 bases, leaving 6 bases of the junction unmatched. CDR1 is KGHDR, CDR2 SFDVKD, per germline. Here the CDR3 reads CATSGEGPIYNEQFF. The CDR3 DNA sequence: TGTGCCACCAGTGGGGAGGGCCCAATCTACAATGAGCAGTTCTTC.

The chain employs TRBV20-1 and TRBJ2-7; 7 bases map to TRBD1. The CDR3 runs 13 residues. CDR1 DFQATT and CDR2 SNEGSKA come from the germline V gene (reference sequence). The V and J ends lost 6 bases and 2 bases, in that order; junction bases with no gene match: 7. CDR3 protein: CSATGQAAYEQYF. The CDR3 region has the DNA TGCAGTGCCACAGGACAGGCCGCCTACGAGCAGTACTTC.